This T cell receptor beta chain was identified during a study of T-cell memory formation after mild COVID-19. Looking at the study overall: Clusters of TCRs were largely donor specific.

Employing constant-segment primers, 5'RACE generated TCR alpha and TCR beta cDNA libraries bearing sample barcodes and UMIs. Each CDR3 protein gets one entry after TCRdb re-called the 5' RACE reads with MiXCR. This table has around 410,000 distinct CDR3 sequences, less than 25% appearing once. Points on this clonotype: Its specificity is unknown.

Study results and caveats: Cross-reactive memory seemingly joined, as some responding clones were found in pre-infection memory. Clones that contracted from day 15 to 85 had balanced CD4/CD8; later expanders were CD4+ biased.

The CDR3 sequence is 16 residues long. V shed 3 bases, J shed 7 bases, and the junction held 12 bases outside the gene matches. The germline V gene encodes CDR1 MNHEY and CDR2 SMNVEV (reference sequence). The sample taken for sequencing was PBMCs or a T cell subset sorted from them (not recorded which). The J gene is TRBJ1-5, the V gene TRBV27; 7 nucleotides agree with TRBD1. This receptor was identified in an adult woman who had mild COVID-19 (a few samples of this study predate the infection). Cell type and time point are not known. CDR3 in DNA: TGTGCCAGCAGTTTCCGGACAGGCCCGCCCGGGCAGCCCCAGCATTTT. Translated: CASSFRTGPPGQPQHF.